Shown below are 9 T cell receptor beta chains from a single sample sequenced in a study of OX40 agonist ivuxolimab in advanced cancers. The method was immunoSEQ multiplex PCR; TCRdb's version includes in-frame clones alone and lacks a portion of them. This repertoire shows 55,000 to 85,000 clones, approximately 83% found once; its top ten account for 0.75%. The sequencing used CD4+ or CD8+ T cells sorted from blood, collected in a trial of the OX40 agonist ivuxolimab. Receptor source: an adult with an advanced solid tumor such as melanoma, head and neck, liver or kidney cancer.

This clone came up once. The chain links TRBV7-6 to TRBJ2-5; D is unresolved. The CDR3 has 12 residues. Germline CDR1 reads SGHVS; CDR2 reads FNYEAQ. The ends were cut back, 8 bases at V and 5 bases at J, with 12 bases in the middle. Written as DNA, the CDR3 is TGTGCCAGCGGGCTTACTGGGGAGACCCAGTACTTC. This gives the protein CASGLTGETQYF.

This chain uses TRBV7-9 with TRBJ1-2; TRBD1 might be the D (6 bases). The CDR3 totals 15 residues. Per the germline V gene, CDR1 is SEHNR and CDR2 is FQNEAQ (reference sequence). Trimming stripped 1 base from V and 2 bases from J, with 11 bases between. The CDR3 nucleotides read TGTGCCAGCAGCTTAGGGGGGGCCTTGAACTATGGCTACACCTTC. Translation gives CASSLGGALNYGYTF.

This clone qualifies as medium-sized. The chain joins TRBV30 to TRBJ1-1; unclear D gene. Germline V gives CDR1 GTSNPN, CDR2 SVGIG (reference sequence). CDR3 size: 10 residues. Trimming stripped 7 bases from V and 4 bases from J, with 7 bases between. CDR3 residues: CALVPTEAFF. In DNA form, the CDR3 reads TGTGCCTTAGTGCCCACTGAAGCTTTCTTT.

The chain recombines TRBV20-1 with TRBJ2-7; no clear D gene. Germline CDR1 DFQATT, CDR2 SNEGSKA (reference sequence). This CDR3 comprises 10 residues. Trimming pared 7 bases from V and 5 bases from J, leaving 9 bases between. The CDR3: CSGYSDEQYF. The CDR3 DNA reads as TGCAGTGGATATTCGGACGAGCAGTACTTC.

The chain combines TRBV7-2 with TRBJ1-5, with TRBD1 matching 7 bases. Looked up from germline, CDR1 is SGHTA and CDR2 is FQGNSA. Losses at the gene ends were 1 base for V and 9 bases for J; bases not matched to a gene: 6. The CDR3 has 14 amino acids. Here the CDR3 reads CASSLEGDSRPQHF. CDR3 coding DNA: TGTGCCAGCAGCTTAGAAGGGGACAGCCGGCCCCAGCATTTT.

The rearrangement joins TRBV19 to TRBJ1-3, with no clear D. This CDR3 has 15 amino acids. Germline V gene lookup returns CDR1 LNHDA and CDR2 SQIVND (reference sequence). V lost 6 bases and J lost 0, with 12 bases in between. The CDR3 loop reads CASRHQPSSGNTIYF. CDR3 coding DNA: TGTGCCAGTAGACACCAACCCAGCTCTGGAAACACCATATATTTT. Full variable domain (rest looked up from reference TRBV19 and TRBJ1-3): DGGITQSPKYLFRKEGQNVTLSCEQNLNHDAMYWYRQDPGQGLRLIYYSQIVNDFQKGDIAEGYSVSREKKESFPLTVTSAQKNPTAFYLCASRHQPSSGNTIYFGEGSWLTVV.

The chain couples TRBV2 to TRBJ1-2; D is perhaps TRBD1 (6 bases). V shed 5 bases and J shed 0 bases, with 13 bases lying between them. The CDR3 totals 15 residues. Germline assignment: CDR1 SNHLY and CDR2 FYNNEI. The chain's CDR3 is CASSSQGLSNYGYTF. DNA of the CDR3: TGTGCCAGCAGTTCCCAGGGGCTCTCTAACTATGGCTACACCTTC.

The V and J genes are TRBV15 and TRBJ2-2, with no clear D. The CDR3 loop spans 14 amino acids. Trimming removed 5 bases from V and 0 bases from J, with 7 bases in between. Germline CDR1 is LNHNV and CDR2 is YYDKDF (reference sequence). CDR3 DNA sequence: TGTGCCACCAGCGAGACACCGAACACCGGGGAGCTGTTTTTT. Encoded protein: CATSETPNTGELFF.

The chain has TRBV5-1 and TRBJ1-2; D is uncertain. The CDR3 has 13 residues. Germline CDR1 SGHRS, CDR2 YFSETQ. Trimming left V 0 bases short and J 3 bases short, with 6 bases between. The DNA for the CDR3 is TGCGCCAGCAGCTTGGGCCTTCACTATGGCTACACCTTC. This codes for CASSLGLHYGYTF.